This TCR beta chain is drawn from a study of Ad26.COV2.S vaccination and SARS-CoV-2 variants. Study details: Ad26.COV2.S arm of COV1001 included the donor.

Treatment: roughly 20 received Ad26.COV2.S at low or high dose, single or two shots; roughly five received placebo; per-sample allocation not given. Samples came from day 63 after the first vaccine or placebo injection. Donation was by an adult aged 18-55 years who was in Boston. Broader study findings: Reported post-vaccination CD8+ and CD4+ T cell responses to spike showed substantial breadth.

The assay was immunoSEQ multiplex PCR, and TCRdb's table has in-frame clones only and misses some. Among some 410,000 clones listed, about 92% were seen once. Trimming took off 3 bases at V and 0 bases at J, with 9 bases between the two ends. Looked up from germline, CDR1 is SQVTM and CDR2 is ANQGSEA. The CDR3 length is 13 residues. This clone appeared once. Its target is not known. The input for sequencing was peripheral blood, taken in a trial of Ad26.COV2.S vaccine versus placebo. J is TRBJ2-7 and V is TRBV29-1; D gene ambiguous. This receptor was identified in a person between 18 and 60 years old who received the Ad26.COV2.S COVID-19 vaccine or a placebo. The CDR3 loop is CSVERLGSYEQYF. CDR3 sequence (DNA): TGCAGCGTTGAGCGTCTGGGCTCCTACGAGCAGTACTTC.